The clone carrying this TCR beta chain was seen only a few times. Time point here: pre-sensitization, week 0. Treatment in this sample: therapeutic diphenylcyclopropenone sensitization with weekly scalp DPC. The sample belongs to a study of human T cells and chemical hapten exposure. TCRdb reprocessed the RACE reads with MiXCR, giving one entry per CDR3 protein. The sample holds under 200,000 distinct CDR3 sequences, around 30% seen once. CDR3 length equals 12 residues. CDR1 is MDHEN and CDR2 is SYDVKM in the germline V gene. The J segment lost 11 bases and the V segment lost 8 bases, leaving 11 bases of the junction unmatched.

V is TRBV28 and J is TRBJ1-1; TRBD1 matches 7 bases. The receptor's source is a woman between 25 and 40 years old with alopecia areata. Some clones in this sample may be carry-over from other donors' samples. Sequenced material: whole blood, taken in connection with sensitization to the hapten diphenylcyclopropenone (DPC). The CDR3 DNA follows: TGTGCCAGCGAAACTTTTGGACAGGCGGCTTTCTTT. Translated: CASETFGQAAFF.